These T cell receptor beta chains were read from a single sample in a study of blood T cell repertoires in COVID-19. Here immunoSEQ multiplex PCR was the method, and the copy in TCRdb shows in-frame clones only, minus some. The top ten clones hold more than 3% of a sample with 200,000 to 250,000 clones, over 75% of them seen once. Material: PBMCs or T cells enriched from blood (not recorded which). These receptors all stem from a woman in her thirties who had been exposed to COVID-19. The CDR3 runs from the conserved cysteine through the conserved F or W. D genes are given only for firm matches. Only some rows state a clone size, as once, few, many or a class for expanded clones.

D gene: TRBD2
V gene: TRBV12-3/TRBV12-4
clone size: .
J gene: TRBJ2-1
CDR3 DNA: TGTGCCAGCCTTTTTAGCGGGAGCCATGAGCAGTTCTTC
CDR3 protein: CASLFSGSHEQFF

D gene: TRBD2
V gene: TRBV5-4
clone size: few
J gene: TRBJ2-2
CDR3 DNA: TGTGCCAGCAGGCGTAGCGGGAGGGCCTCCGGGGAGCTGTTTTTT
CDR3 protein: CASRRSGRASGELFF

D gene: .
V gene: TRBV6-5
clone size: .
J gene: TRBJ1-1
CDR3 DNA: TGTGCCAGCAGTTACCAGTTACAGGGACCTGAAGCTTTCTTT
CDR3 protein: CASSYQLQGPEAFF

D gene: .
V gene: TRBV21-1
clone size: .
J gene: TRBJ1-2
CDR3 DNA: TGTGCCAGCAGCCTAGAGCGGGACAAGGATTGGGATGGCTACACCTTC
CDR3 protein: CASSLERDKDWDGYTF

D gene: TRBD2
V gene: TRBV7-9
clone size: .
J gene: TRBJ2-7
CDR3 DNA: TGTGCCAGCAGACCGGGACTAGCGGGAGACGAGCAGTACTTC
CDR3 protein: CASRPGLAGDEQYF

D gene: .
V gene: TRBV5-1
clone size: .
J gene: TRBJ1-1
CDR3 DNA: TGCGCCAGCAGCTTAAACAGGAACACTGAAGCTTTCTTT
CDR3 protein: CASSLNRNTEAFF

D gene: .
V gene: TRBV5-5
clone size: .
J gene: TRBJ1-1
CDR3 DNA: TGTGCCAGCAGCTTCCAGGGACTAAACACTGAAGCTTTCTTT
CDR3 protein: CASSFQGLNTEAFF

D gene: .
V gene: TRBV19
clone size: .
J gene: TRBJ2-2
CDR3 DNA: TGTGCCAGTAGTATAGGCAGGCCTAACACCGGGGAGCTGTTTTTT
CDR3 protein: CASSIGRPNTGELFF

D gene: .
V gene: TRBV5-1
clone size: .
J gene: TRBJ1-4
CDR3 DNA: TGCGCCAGCAGCTTGTTGGCCGGTCGGGGGGAAAAACTGTTTTTT
CDR3 protein: CASSLLAGRGEKLFF

D gene: .
V gene: TRBV4-1
clone size: .
J gene: TRBJ2-2
CDR3 DNA: TGCGCCAGCAGCCAAGCCGTCAGTGTGCACACCGGGGAGCTGTTTTTT
CDR3 protein: CASSQAVSVHTGELFF